A single sample is the source of the 5 T cell receptor beta chains below, sequenced in a study of CD4 T cells in relation to SARS-CoV-2 and coronaviruses. Profiling relied on immunoSEQ multiplex PCR, and the TCRdb table lists in-frame clones only, not all of them. The sample contains around 40,000 clones, over 75% of which appear only once. No antigen has been assigned to these receptors. Sequencing used naive CD4+ T cells from PBMCs, cultured in vitro. Subset here: naive CD4+ T cells isolated by negative enrichment. These receptors all stem from an adult with COVID-19.

V is TRBV7-9 and J is TRBJ2-2; the D gene could be TRBD1 or TRBD2 (5 bases each). V lost 5 bases and J lost 6, with 16 bases in between. The V gene's germline CDR1 is SEHNR and CDR2 FQNEAQ (reference sequence). This CDR3 comprises 15 residues. The CDR3 nucleotides are TGTGCCAGCAGCCTTTCCGGGACGACCGCCGGGGAGCTGTTTTTT. It codes for CASSLSGTTAGELFF.

J is TRBJ1-2 and V is TRBV2; tentative D call: TRBD1 (5 bases). CDR3 size: 15 residues. CDR1 and CDR2 from the germline V gene are SNHLY and FYNNEI. V lost 8 bases, J lost 8 bases, and 24 bases lay in between. CDR3 nucleotides: TGTGCCAGCGAGCTATCCTCCGGTGGGGGAAGGGGCTACACCTTC. It encodes CASELSSGGGRGYTF.

The chain carries TRBV3-1 (or the pseudogene TRBV3-2) and TRBJ1-2, with no clear D. The CDR3 consists of 11 residues. The V end lost 2 bases, the J end lost 4 bases, and 2 bases lay between the germline ends. CDR1 and CDR2 (germline): LGHDT, YNNKEL (reference sequence). The CDR3 DNA sequence: TGTGCCAGCAGCCAAAGCTATGGCTACACCTTC. Its translation: CASSQSYGYTF.

This clone appeared a single time. V gene TRBV4-3 combines with J gene TRBJ2-3, with 8 bases identical to TRBD2. This CDR3 has 14 amino acids. V lost 4 bases and J lost 3; bases outside the gene matches: 3. Germline CDR1 and CDR2: LGHNA and YSLEER. CDR3 coding DNA: TGCGCCAGCAGCCGGAGCGGGAGTACAGATACGCAGTATTTT. Translated: CASSRSGSTDTQYF.

The chain has TRBV7-8 and TRBJ1-1; 7 nucleotides agree with TRBD1. CDR1 and CDR2 from the germline V gene are SGHVS and FQNEAQ. J was trimmed by 1 base and V by 4 bases; bases with no gene match: 12. This CDR3 spans 17 amino acids. In DNA, the CDR3 is TGTGCCAGCAGCTACCGACCGGGACAGAGAGAGAACACTGAAGCTTTCTTT. It yields the protein CASSYRPGQRENTEAFF.